This paragraph reports one T cell receptor (beta chain). The data derive from a study of blood T cell repertoires in COVID-19. As originally analysed: Amplified reference gene primers provided the basis for estimating nucleated cell counts. TCRdb's table, derived via immunoSEQ multiplex PCR, lists solely in-frame clones and lacks some. V and J calls and clone size are copied from that table; D and trimming were computed from the DNA. The sample has over 100,000 clones; around four fifths are singletons. V shed 6 bases and J 3 bases; nucleotides not matched to a gene: 7. Germline V gene lookup returns CDR1 SGDLS and CDR2 YYNGEE. This CDR3 region has 15 residues.

The sample consisted of peripheral blood. The genes are TRBV9 and TRBJ2-2, with TRBD1 matching over 8 bases. This clonotype was sampled from a man aged 65 to 85 with acute or convalescent COVID-19. CDR3 region: CASTRGQDYTGELFF. In nucleotides, the CDR3 is TGTGCCAGCACTCGGGGACAGGACTACACCGGGGAGCTGTTTTTT.